This is a list of T cell receptor beta chains from one sample in a study of T cell responses to AZD1222 COVID-19 vaccine. Repertoires were generated with immunoSEQ multiplex PCR, while TCRdb's copy carries only in-frame clones and drops some. The sample has roughly 260,000 clones; roughly 93% are singletons. The sequencing used peripheral blood, collected on day 0 of AZD1222 vaccination. These receptors came from an adult in good health. The CDR3 runs from the conserved cysteine through the conserved F or W. A D gene is named only where the DNA matches it firmly.

d_call	v_call	j_call	cdr3_aa
TRBD2	TRBV3-1/TRBV3-2	TRBJ2-1	CASSHAGTTGEQFF
.	TRBV5-1	TRBJ1-2	CAVTVGYTF
TRBD2	TRBV2	TRBJ2-1	CASRLTSGGSEQFF
.	TRBV2	TRBJ1-4	CASSIRGGANEKLFF
.	TRBV10-3	TRBJ2-1	CAISEGPYNEQFF
.	TRBV1	TRBJ1-5	CTSSQASGAGVKPQHF
.	TRBV9	TRBJ1-2	CASSETPYDNYGYTF
.	TRBV5-1	TRBJ2-3	CASSLEGSTDTQYF
.	TRBV6-5	TRBJ2-5	CASKPVDSQETQYF
.	TRBV7-2	TRBJ2-1	CASSSQGMGEQFF
.	TRBV3-1/TRBV3-2	TRBJ1-2	CASSQETSGYTF
.	TRBV27	TRBJ1-1	CASSLSGMGTEAFF
TRBD1	TRBV7-2	TRBJ2-7	CASSFGDRVSYEQYF
.	TRBV5-1	TRBJ1-2	CASSGNQINYGYTF
.	TRBV11-2	TRBJ1-6	CASSLRHDNSPLHF
.	TRBV27	TRBJ2-7	CASSRASSARNEQYF
TRBD1	TRBV6-5	TRBJ2-7	CASSYTGVDPYEQYF
.	TRBV24-1	TRBJ2-3	CATSDLELGGTDTQYF
.	TRBV7-2	TRBJ2-1	CASSFMLGYNEQFF
TRBD1	TRBV5-1	TRBJ1-4	CASSRDRLNEKLFF
.	TRBV7-2	TRBJ1-6	CASSDPGRSSYNSPLHF
.	TRBV9	TRBJ1-6	CASSVVGSPLHF
.	TRBV4-1	TRBJ2-7	CASSRDEQYF
.	TRBV7-2	TRBJ2-1	CASSLTPKGGEQFF
.	TRBV5-1	TRBJ1-2	CASSLDNWVASDGYTF
.	TRBV11-2	TRBJ1-2	CASSLDSWGEDTF
.	TRBV5-1	TRBJ1-5	CASSLSGISNQPQHF
TRBD2	TRBV2	TRBJ2-1	CASSDSHSGEDEQFF
.	TRBV19	TRBJ1-2	CASSIGGQLYGYTF
TRBD1	TRBV18	TRBJ1-1	CASSPPGQGRVTEAFF
TRBD1	TRBV5-1	TRBJ1-6	CASSLAGTGNSPLHF
TRBD2	TRBV12-3/TRBV12-4	TRBJ2-7	CASKGSGRYEQYF
.	TRBV7-9	TRBJ2-1	CASSLARAQFF
TRBD1	TRBV18	TRBJ1-2	CASSLDRNYGYTF
.	TRBV10-3	TRBJ1-5	CAISESISGDQPQHF
.	TRBV28	TRBJ1-1	CASRLGVRTEAFF
TRBD2	TRBV6-6	TRBJ2-5	CASSPLAGRETQYF
.	TRBV5-4	TRBJ2-3	CASSVPQGDTQYF
.	TRBV5-4	TRBJ2-7	CAMGPSYEQYF
.	TRBV28	TRBJ1-2	CASSIPGTYGYTF
.	TRBV6-1	TRBJ1-5	CASSDRVQPQHF
.	TRBV18	TRBJ2-7	CASSRRDGGYEQYF
.	TRBV19	TRBJ1-1	CASSIGLAEAFF
.	TRBV5-5	TRBJ2-5	CASSLAPLHGGQETQYF
.	TRBV5-1	TRBJ2-7	CASSFGGEHGEQYF
.	TRBV2	TRBJ1-5	CASSEQGPMSNQPQHF
TRBD1	TRBV27	TRBJ2-3	CASRSTGGIRPDTQYF
TRBD2	TRBV19	TRBJ2-1	CASSIGQRGYNEQFF
.	TRBV30	TRBJ1-1	CAWSVQGNTEAFF
.	TRBV5-3	TRBJ2-1	CARSLSYNEQFF